This note documents a single T cell receptor (beta chain) sequence. The antigen remains unidentified. Method: immunoSEQ multiplex PCR; TCRdb's copy keeps in-frame clones and lacks some. In the table there are roughly 140,000 clones, approximately 72% of which are singletons. The patients all showed relapse after autologous stem cell transplantation, while their brentuximab vedotin exposure varied. The data belong to a study of PD-1 blockade in classical Hodgkin lymphoma. Study observations and caveats: Reports indicated that newly diagnosed patients had lower baseline TCR diversity than healthy donors did. In CD4+ cells, TCR diversity went up significantly by C4D1, but in CD8+ cells it did not.

Germline V gene sequence: CDR1 LNHDA, CDR2 SQIVND (reference sequence). The CDR3 is 13 amino acids. The V end was cut by 0 bases, the J end by 4 bases, with 7 bases between. The TCR originated in a human donor with classical Hodgkin lymphoma. The chain is built from TRBV19 and TRBJ2-7; tentatively, D is TRBD2 (5 bases). Sequenced material: peripheral blood mononuclear cells (PBMCs), taken before the second cycle of nivolumab. CDR3: CASSIDEGYEQYF. The CDR3 bases are TGTGCCAGTAGTATAGATGAGGGTTACGAGCAGTACTTC. Full variable domain (rest looked up from reference TRBV19 and TRBJ2-7): DGGITQSPKYLFRKEGQNVTLSCEQNLNHDAMYWYRQDPGQGLRLIYYSQIVNDFQKGDIAEGYSVSREKKESFPLTVTSAQKNPTAFYLCASSIDEGYEQYFGPGTRLTVT.